This T cell receptor beta chain stems from a study of T-cell memory formation after mild COVID-19. Study-wide background: Most TCR clusters belonged to a single donor. Study findings and constraints: CM and EM subsets held most contracting CD4+ clones; EMRA held CD8+ ones.

In its sample, this clonotype was seen a few times. Its cognate antigen is unknown. Germline-derived CDR1 and CDR2 are SGHRS and YFSETQ. The CDR3 spans 14 residues. V was cut by 4 bases and J by 5 bases, with 15 bases left in between. TCRdb ran MiXCR on the 5' RACE reads and lists one entry per CDR3 protein. This table has 190,000 or so distinct CDR3 sequences, roughly a tenth appearing once. The receptor's source is a young man who had mild COVID-19 (a few samples of this study predate the infection). Cell type and time point are not known. Sequencing used PBMCs or a T cell subset sorted from them (not recorded which). This chain uses TRBV5-1 with TRBJ2-5; D is ambiguous. The CDR3 sequence is CASSPVPPRETQYF. Written as DNA, the CDR3 is TGCGCCAGCAGCCCAGTCCCCCCCAGGGAGACCCAGTACTTC.